This T cell receptor (beta chain) is from a study of blood T cells in healthy people across ages. Study-level points and caveats: Both naive CD4+ cell counts and diversity were greater in long-lived donors than in aged donors. The authors considered diversity estimates from one million T cells to be underestimates.

This clonotype was recorded at least ten times. Its antigen remains unknown. A J-beta primer mix and a sample-barcoded 5' primer were used in a second PCR of about 7 to 11 cycles. All samples yielded 3 million or more CDR3-containing paired-end reads. Via MiXCR, TCRdb re-called the 5' RACE reads, giving one row per CDR3 protein. Found here are hundreds of thousands of distinct CDR3 sequences, roughly 32% of them singletons; the top ten hold over 15%. This CDR3 is built from 15 residues. Germline V lookup: CDR1 DFQATT, CDR2 SNEGSKA (reference sequence). V gave up 0 bases and J gave up 4 bases, with 13 bases separating them.

The sequencing input was blood. The TCR was taken from a woman at least 80 years old in good health. The chain has TRBV20-1 and TRBJ1-5; D remains ambiguous. The DNA for the CDR3 is TGCAGTGCTAGAGACCCACTTCCGGGAAATCAGCCCCAGCATTTT. This gives the protein CSARDPLPGNQPQHF.